Listed below are T cell receptor beta chains from one sample, sequenced in a study of OX40 agonist ivuxolimab in advanced cancers. Method: immunoSEQ multiplex PCR; TCRdb's copy keeps in-frame clones and lacks some. The sample holds tens of thousands of clones, around 84% seen once. The source material was CD4+ or CD8+ T cells sorted from blood, sampled in a trial of the OX40 agonist ivuxolimab. Receptors originate from an adult with an advanced solid tumor such as melanoma, head and neck, liver or kidney cancer. Each CDR3 is given with its conserved first and last residue. A D gene is named only where the DNA matches it firmly. Size values are once, few and many counts, or a class for expanded clones, and some rows have none.

CDR3 length	V gene	J gene	D gene	clone size	CDR3 protein	CDR3 DNA
13	TRBV25-1	TRBJ2-7	TRBD1	.	CASRGQGALEQYF	TGTGCCAGCAGGGGACAGGGGGCGCTTGAGCAGTACTTC
17	TRBV18	TRBJ1-1	TRBD1	.	CASSLSRDSFTYTEAFF	TGTGCCAGCTCTCTTTCCCGGGACAGCTTCACCTACACTGAAGCTTTCTTT
14	TRBV4-3	TRBJ1-2	.	few	CASSHFGGRSGYTF	TGCGCCAGCAGCCATTTTGGGGGAAGGAGTGGCTACACCTTC
18	TRBV7-2	TRBJ1-2	.	.	CASSLAGRGLRTAYGYTF	TGTGCCAGCAGCTTAGCGGGACGAGGGCTCCGGACTGCCTATGGCTACACCTTC
14	TRBV19	TRBJ1-1	.	.	CASSIPHGYTEAFF	TGTGCCAGTAGTATCCCCCACGGCTACACTGAAGCTTTCTTT
16	TRBV28	TRBJ1-2	.	once	CASSSPYVQDSYGYTF	TGTGCCAGCAGCTCACCTTATGTGCAAGATTCTTATGGCTACACCTTC
14	TRBV2	TRBJ2-4	.	.	CASSEGSGRNIQYF	TGTGCCAGCAGTGAAGGCAGCGGGCGAAACATTCAGTACTTC
13	TRBV7-9	TRBJ1-4	TRBD1	few	CASSLQGDYTLFF	TGTGCCAGCAGCTTACAGGGGGATTACACACTGTTTTTT
15	TRBV10-3	TRBJ2-3	.	.	CAVGSRGISTDTQYF	TGTGCCGTTGGATCCCGAGGCATTAGCACAGATACGCAGTATTTT
12	TRBV9	TRBJ2-2	.	few	CASNANTGELFF	TGTGCCAGCAACGCGAACACCGGGGAGCTGTTTTTT
14	TRBV12-2	TRBJ1-4	.	.	CASPRRGTNEKLFF	TGTGCAAGTCCCCGCAGGGGAACTAATGAAAAACTGTTTTTT
14	TRBV4-2	TRBJ2-3	.	.	CASTPGVKTDTQYF	TGTGCCAGCACCCCAGGGGTCAAAACAGATACGCAGTATTTT
13	TRBV28	TRBJ2-7	TRBD1	.	CASRTGQGNEQYF	TGTGCCAGCAGGACGGGACAGGGCAACGAGCAGTACTTC